This is a list of T cell receptor beta chains from one sample in a study of CD4+ T cells in melanoma. The table came from immunoSEQ multiplex PCR; TCRdb's copy has only in-frame clones and leaves some out. This sample has approximately 9,600 clones, with 60% to 85% found just once. The specimen was cells from a culture (not recorded whether cultured in vitro). These TCRs come from a human donor with melanoma. Each CDR3 is given with its conserved first and last residue. Fields, in order: J gene, D gene, clone size, V gene, CDR3 protein. The D gene is left open where the match is weak. Clone size is shown for a subset of rows, as once, few, many or a class of expanded clone.

>TRBJ1-5|NA|NA|TRBV21-1
CASNEGTGRSNSNQPQHF
>TRBJ2-1|TRBD2|NA|TRBV19
CASSMGRGESNEQFF
>TRBJ2-7|TRBD1|NA|TRBV11-2
CASSLGGTGRGNF
>TRBJ1-1|TRBD1|few|TRBV13
CASSVGTGKHTEAFF
>TRBJ2-5|NA|few|TRBV21-1
CASSKGLAETQETQYF
>TRBJ1-4|NA|NA|TRBV7-9
CASSLISPNEKLFF
>TRBJ1-5|TRBD1|NA|TRBV15
CATSLSWDRANQPQHF
>TRBJ2-3|NA|once|TRBV11-3
CASSRSASTDTQYF
>TRBJ1-2|NA|once|TRBV2
CASKEWGMVIEGYTF
>TRBJ2-7|NA|once|TRBV7-8
CASSLEPGFGDEQYF
>TRBJ2-2|NA|NA|TRBV7-6
CASSLVGPTRGPGGTGELFF
>TRBJ1-2|TRBD1|few|TRBV10-3
CASRDRDNYGYTF
>TRBJ1-2|NA|medium-sized|TRBV7-2
CASSLGRVDGYTF
>TRBJ2-7|TRBD2|NA|TRBV5-1
CASSIGGGSPTYEQYF
>TRBJ1-5|NA|NA|TRBV2
CASKSLGAGGNQPQHF
>TRBJ2-3|NA|once|TRBV9
CASSVGRGRESTDTQYF
>TRBJ1-2|NA|NA|TRBV29-1
CSVGTHSDGSYGYTF
>TRBJ1-3|TRBD1|few|TRBV27
CASSLSGTGAGNTIYF
>TRBJ1-1|NA|NA|TRBV6-5
CASSYGTVNTEAFF
>TRBJ2-7|TRBD1|NA|TRBV7-9
CASSLALGQGAYEQYF
>TRBJ1-2|NA|NA|TRBV3-1/TRBV3-2
CASSQVPLEGGYTF
>TRBJ2-5|NA|NA|TRBV20-1
CSVDLRETQYF
>TRBJ1-2|NA|NA|TRBV30
CACTSGVFSDGYTF